This T cell receptor beta chain derives from a study of cytomegalovirus exposure and HLA in healthy donors. Study overall: Previous work identified roughly 120 million unique TCR beta sequences from 150 million to 200 million T cells. Within the Caucasian-associated ancestry cluster were more than 75% of the approximately 400 genotyped donors.

Findings and limits, study-wide: What a later analysis reportedly showed was that an Asian-associated ancestry cluster had fewer N-insertions than the approximately 700-donor mean. There were several of the most significant clusters that appeared linked to common viral pathogens in a later analysis.

Germline-derived CDR1 and CDR2 are SEHNR and FQNEAQ (reference sequence). This CDR3 spans 16 amino acids. V lost 5 bases and J 0 bases, leaving 16 bases between the germline ends. This clone has a single count. Its antigen is currently unknown. PCR used 60 Vbeta primers and 13 Jbeta primers. Measured with immunoSEQ multiplex PCR; TCRdb has only the in-frame clones, and not every one. The sample lists approximately 100,000 clones; approximately 80% were seen once. The sample taken for sequencing was PBMCs. The chain couples TRBV7-9 to TRBJ1-2; a possible D gene is TRBD1 (6 bases). The TCR originated in a man aged 60-69 years in good health and CMV-seronegative. The CDR3 loop is CASSLTGTLANYGYTF. The DNA for the CDR3 is TGTGCCAGCAGCCTGACCGGGACATTAGCTAACTATGGCTACACCTTC.